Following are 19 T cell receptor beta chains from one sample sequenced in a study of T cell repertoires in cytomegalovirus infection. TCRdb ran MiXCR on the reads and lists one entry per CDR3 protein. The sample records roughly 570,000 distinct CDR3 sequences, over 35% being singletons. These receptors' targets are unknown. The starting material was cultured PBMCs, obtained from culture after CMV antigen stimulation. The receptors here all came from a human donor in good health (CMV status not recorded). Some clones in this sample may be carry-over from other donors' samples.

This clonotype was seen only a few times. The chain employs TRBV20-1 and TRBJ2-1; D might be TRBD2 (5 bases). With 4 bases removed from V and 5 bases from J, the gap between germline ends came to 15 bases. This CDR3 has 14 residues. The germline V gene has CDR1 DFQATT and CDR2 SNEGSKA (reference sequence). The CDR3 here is CSAIEGWEDNEQFF. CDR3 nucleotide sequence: TGCAGTGCTATTGAGGGTTGGGAAGACAATGAGCAGTTCTTC.

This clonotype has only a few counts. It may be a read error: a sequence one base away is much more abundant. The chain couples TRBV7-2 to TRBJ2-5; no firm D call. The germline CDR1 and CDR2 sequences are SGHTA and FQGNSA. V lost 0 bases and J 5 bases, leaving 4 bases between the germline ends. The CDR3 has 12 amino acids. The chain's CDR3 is CASSLAVETQYF. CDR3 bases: TGTGCCAGCAGCTTAGCGGTGGAGACCCAGTACTTC.

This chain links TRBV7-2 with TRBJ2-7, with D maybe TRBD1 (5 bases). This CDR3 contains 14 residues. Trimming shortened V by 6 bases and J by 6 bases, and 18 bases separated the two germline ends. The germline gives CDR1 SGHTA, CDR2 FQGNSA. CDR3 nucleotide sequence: TGTGCCAGCAGTCGAAACACGGGTAGGGGCGAGCAGTACTTC. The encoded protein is CASSRNTGRGEQYF. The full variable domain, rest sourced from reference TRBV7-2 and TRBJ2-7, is GAGVSQSPSNKVTEKGKDVELRCDPISGHTALYWYRQSLGQGLEFLIYFQGNSAPDKSGLPSDRFSAERTGGSVSTLTIQRTQQEDSAVYLCASSRNTGRGEQYFGPGTRLTVT.

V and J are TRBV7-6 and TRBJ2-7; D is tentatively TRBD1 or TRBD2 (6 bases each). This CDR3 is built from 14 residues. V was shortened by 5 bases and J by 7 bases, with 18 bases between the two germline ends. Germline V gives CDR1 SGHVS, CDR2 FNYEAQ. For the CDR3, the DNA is TGTGCCAGCAGCCCTGTCGGGGGCGCGGGAGAGCAGTACTTC. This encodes CASSPVGGAGEQYF.

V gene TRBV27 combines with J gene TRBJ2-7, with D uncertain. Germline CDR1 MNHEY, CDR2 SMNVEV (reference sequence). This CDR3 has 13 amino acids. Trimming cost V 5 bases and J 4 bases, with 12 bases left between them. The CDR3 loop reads CASSPSLGYEQYF. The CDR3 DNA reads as TGTGCCAGCAGTCCCTCCCTGGGTTACGAGCAGTACTTC.

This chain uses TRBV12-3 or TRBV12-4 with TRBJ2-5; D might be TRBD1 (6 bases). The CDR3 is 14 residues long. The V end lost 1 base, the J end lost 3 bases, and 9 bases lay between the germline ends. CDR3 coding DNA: TGTGCCAGCAGTTTAGGCCGACAGGAAGAGACCCAGTACTTC. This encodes CASSLGRQEETQYF.

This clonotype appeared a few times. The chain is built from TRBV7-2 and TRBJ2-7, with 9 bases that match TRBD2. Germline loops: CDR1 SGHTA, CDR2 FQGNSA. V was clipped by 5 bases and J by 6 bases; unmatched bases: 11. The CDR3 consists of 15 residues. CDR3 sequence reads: CASSPPGLAFSEQYF. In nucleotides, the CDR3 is TGTGCCAGCAGCCCGCCGGGACTAGCTTTCAGCGAGCAGTACTTC.

This chain's CDR3 is CASSPVNSPLHF. Written as DNA, the CDR3 is TGTGCCAGTAGTCCAGTAAATTCACCCCTCCACTTT. V usage is TRBV19 and J usage is TRBJ1-6; no definite D call. V dropped 5 bases and J dropped 7 bases, with 6 bases sitting between them. There are 12 residues in the CDR3. Germline-derived CDR1 and CDR2 are LNHDA and SQIVND (reference sequence).

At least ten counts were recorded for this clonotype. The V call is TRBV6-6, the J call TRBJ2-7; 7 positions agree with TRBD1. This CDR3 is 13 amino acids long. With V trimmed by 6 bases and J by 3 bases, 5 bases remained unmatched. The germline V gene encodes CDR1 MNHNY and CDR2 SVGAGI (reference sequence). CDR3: CASSQGQFYEQYF. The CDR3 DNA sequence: TGTGCCAGCAGCCAGGGACAGTTCTACGAGCAGTACTTC.

The DNA for the CDR3 is TGTGCCAGCAGCTCCTATAGCGGGAGGGGCCCCAATGAGCAGTTCTTC. Translated: CASSSYSGRGPNEQFF. This rearrangement joins TRBV5-4 to TRBJ2-1; 11 bases are a match to TRBD2. CDR3 length equals 16 residues. V shed 3 bases, J shed 6 bases, and the junction held 8 bases outside the gene matches. In germline, CDR1 is SGHNT, CDR2 YYREEE (reference sequence).

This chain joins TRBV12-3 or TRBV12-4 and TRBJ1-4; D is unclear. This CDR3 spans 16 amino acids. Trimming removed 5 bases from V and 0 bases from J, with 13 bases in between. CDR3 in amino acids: CASSQSYISTNEKLFF. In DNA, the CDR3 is TGTGCCAGCAGTCAAAGCTATATCTCAACTAATGAAAAACTGTTTTTT.

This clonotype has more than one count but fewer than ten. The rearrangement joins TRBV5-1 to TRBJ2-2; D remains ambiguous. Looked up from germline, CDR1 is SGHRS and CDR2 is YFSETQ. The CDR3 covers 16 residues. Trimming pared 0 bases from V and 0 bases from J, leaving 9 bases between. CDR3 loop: CASSLAGLPNTGELFF. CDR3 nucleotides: TGCGCCAGCAGCTTGGCCGGGCTCCCGAACACCGGGGAGCTGTTTTTT.

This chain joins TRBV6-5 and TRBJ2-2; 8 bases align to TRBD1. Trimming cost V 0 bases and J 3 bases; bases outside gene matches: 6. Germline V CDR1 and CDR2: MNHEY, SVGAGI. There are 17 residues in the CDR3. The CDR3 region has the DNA TGTGCCAGCAGTTACTCCTCGTACAGGGGGTACACCGGGGAGCTGTTTTTT. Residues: CASSYSSYRGYTGELFF.

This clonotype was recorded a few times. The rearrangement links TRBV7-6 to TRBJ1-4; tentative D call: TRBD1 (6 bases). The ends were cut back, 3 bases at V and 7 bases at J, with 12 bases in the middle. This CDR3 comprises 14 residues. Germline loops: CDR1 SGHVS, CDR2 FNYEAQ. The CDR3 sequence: CASSFDRRGEKLFF. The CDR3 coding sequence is TGTGCCAGCAGCTTCGACAGGAGAGGTGAAAAACTGTTTTTT.

The CDR3 reads CASSNRGADTQYF. The CDR3 DNA sequence: TGTGCCAGCAGCAACAGGGGCGCAGATACGCAGTATTTT. This chain connects TRBV7-2 to TRBJ2-3, with 7 bases fitting TRBD1. The CDR3 extends over 13 amino acids. Germline V gives CDR1 SGHTA, CDR2 FQGNSA. Unmatched junction bases numbered 3, after V lost 5 bases and J lost 4 bases.

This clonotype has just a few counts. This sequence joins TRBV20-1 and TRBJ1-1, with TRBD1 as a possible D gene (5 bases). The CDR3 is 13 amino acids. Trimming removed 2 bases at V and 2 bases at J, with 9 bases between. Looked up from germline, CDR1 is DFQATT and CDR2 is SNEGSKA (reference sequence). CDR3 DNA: TGCAGTGCTAGAAACGGGGGTAACACTGAAGCTTTCTTT. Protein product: CSARNGGNTEAFF.

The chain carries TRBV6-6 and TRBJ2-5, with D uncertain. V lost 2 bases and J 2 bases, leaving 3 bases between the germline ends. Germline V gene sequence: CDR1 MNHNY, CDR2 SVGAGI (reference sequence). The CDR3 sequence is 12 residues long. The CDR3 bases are TGTGCCAGCAGTTACATACAAGAGACCCAGTACTTC. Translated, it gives CASSYIQETQYF.

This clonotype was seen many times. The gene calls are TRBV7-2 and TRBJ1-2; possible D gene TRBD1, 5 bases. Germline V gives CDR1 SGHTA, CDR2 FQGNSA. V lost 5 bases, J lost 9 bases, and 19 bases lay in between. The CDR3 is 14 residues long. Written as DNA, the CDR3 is TGTGCCAGCAGCCAGGTGTCAGGGCCAGAACGCTACACCTTC. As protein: CASSQVSGPERYTF.

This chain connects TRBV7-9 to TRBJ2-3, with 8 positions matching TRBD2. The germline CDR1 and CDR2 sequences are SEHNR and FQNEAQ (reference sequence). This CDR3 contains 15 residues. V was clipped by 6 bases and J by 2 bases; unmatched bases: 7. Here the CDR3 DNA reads TGTGCCAGCAGTCGCGGGGGGATGTACACAGATACGCAGTATTTT. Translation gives CASSRGGMYTDTQYF. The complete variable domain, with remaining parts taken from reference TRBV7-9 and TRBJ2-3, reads DTGVSQNPRHKITKRGQNVTFRCDPISEHNRLYWYRQTLGQGPEFLTYFQNEAQLEKSRLLSDRFSAERPKGSFSTLEIQRTEQGDSAMYLCASSRGGMYTDTQYFGPGTRLTVL.